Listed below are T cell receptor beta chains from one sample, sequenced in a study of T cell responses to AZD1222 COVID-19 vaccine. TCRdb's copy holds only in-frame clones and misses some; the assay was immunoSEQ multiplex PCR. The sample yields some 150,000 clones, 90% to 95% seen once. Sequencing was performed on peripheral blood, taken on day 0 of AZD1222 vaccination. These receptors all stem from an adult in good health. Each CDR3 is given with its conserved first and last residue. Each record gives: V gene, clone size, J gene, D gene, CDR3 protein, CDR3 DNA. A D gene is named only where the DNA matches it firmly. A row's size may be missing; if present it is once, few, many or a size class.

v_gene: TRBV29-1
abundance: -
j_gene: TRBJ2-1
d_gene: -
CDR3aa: CSVERQGDYEQFF
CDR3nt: TGCAGCGTTGAACGTCAGGGGGACTATGAGCAGTTCTTC

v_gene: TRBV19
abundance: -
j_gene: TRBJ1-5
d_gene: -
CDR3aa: CASSLAGTTALVQPQHF
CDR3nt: TGTGCCAGTAGTTTAGCCGGGACAACGGCCCTTGTCCAGCCCCAGCATTTT

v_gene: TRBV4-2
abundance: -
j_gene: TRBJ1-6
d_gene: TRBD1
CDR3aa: CASSQPGTGTNSPLHF
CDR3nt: TGTGCCAGCAGCCAGCCCGGGACAGGGACAAATTCACCCCTCCACTTT

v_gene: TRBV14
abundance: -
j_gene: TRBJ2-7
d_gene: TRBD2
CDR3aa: CASSLLLAGAYEQYF
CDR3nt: TGTGCCAGCAGCCTTTTACTAGCGGGGGCCTACGAGCAGTACTTC

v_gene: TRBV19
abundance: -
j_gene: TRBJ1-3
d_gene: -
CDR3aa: CASSSPNGYSGNTIYF
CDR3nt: TGTGCCAGTAGTAGTCCTAACGGATACTCTGGAAACACCATATATTTT

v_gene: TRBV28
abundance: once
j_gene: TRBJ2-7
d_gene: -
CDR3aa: CASSSPGVSYEQYF
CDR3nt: TGTGCCAGCAGTTCCCCAGGGGTCTCCTACGAGCAGTACTTC

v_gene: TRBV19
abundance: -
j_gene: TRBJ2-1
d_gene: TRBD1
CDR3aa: CASRGTGGRVEQFF
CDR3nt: TGTGCCAGTAGGGGGACAGGGGGCCGGGTTGAGCAGTTCTTC

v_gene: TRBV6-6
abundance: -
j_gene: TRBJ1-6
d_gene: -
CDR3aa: CASSPTATILYNSPLHF
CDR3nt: TGTGCCAGCAGTCCTACAGCCACCATACTCTATAATTCACCCCTCCACTTT

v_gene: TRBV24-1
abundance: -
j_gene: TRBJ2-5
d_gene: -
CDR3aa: CATSGATGEETQYF
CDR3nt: TGTGCCACCAGTGGGGCGACAGGAGAAGAGACCCAGTACTTC

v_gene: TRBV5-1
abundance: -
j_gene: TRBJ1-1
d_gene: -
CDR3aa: CASSTLAQGSTEAFF
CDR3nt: TGCGCCAGCAGCACACTAGCCCAGGGTAGCACTGAAGCTTTCTTT

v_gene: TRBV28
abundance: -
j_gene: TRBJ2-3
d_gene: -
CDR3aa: CASSLTGLTDTQYF
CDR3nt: TGTGCCAGCAGCCTGACAGGATTAACAGATACGCAGTATTTT

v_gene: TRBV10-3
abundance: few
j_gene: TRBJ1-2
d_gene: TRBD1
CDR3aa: CAISAPGQGANGYTF
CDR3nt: TGTGCCATCAGTGCGCCGGGACAGGGGGCGAATGGCTACACCTTC

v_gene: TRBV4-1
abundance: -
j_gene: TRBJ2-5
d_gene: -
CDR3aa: CASSPSVSEETQYF
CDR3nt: TGCGCCAGCAGCCCCTCCGTCAGTGAAGAGACCCAGTACTTC

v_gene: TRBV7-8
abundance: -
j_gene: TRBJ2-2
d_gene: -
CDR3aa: CASSLSPVNTGELFF
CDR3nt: TGTGCCAGCAGCTTATCCCCAGTGAACACCGGGGAGCTGTTTTTT

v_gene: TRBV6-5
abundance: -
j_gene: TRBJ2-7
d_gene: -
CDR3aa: CASRAWDEQYF
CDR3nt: TGTGCCAGCAGGGCCTGGGACGAGCAGTACTTC

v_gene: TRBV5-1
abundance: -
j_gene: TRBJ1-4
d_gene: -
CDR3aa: CASSLVGDGAQKLFF
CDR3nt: TGCGCCAGCAGCTTGGTGGGGGATGGCGCTCAAAAACTGTTTTTT

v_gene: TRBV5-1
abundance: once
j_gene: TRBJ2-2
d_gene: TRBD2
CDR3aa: CASSLDLAGRTGELFF
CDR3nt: TGCGCCAGCAGCTTGGATCTAGCGGGGAGGACCGGGGAGCTGTTTTTT

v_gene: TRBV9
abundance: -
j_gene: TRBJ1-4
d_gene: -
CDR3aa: CASSPTRPGSLYEKLFF
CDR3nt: TGTGCCAGCAGCCCGACACGTCCGGGCTCGCTGTATGAAAAACTGTTTTTT

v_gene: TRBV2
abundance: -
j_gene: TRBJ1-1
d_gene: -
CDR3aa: CASRAMGGEAFF
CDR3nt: TGTGCCAGCAGGGCCATGGGCGGAGAAGCTTTCTTT

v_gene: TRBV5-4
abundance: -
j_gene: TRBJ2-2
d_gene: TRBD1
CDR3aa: CASSARQGLSGELFF
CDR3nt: TGTGCCAGCAGCGCTCGACAGGGATTGAGCGGGGAGCTGTTTTTT

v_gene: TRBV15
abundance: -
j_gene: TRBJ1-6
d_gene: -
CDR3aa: CATSRDQRNSPLHF
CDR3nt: TGTGCCACCAGCCGGGACCAGAGGAATTCACCCCTCCACTTT

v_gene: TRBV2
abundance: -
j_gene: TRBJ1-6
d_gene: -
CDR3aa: CASSAQGVNSPLHF
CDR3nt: TGTGCCAGCAGTGCACAGGGTGTTAATTCACCCCTCCACTTT

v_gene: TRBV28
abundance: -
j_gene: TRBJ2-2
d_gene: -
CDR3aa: CASSLVGGTGELFF
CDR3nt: TGTGCCAGCAGTTTGGTTGGGGGGACCGGGGAGCTGTTTTTT

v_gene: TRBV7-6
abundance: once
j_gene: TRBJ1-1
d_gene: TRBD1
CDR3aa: CASSRTTARDRESTEAFF
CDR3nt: TGTGCCAGCAGCCGAACTACTGCTAGGGACAGGGAAAGCACTGAAGCTTTCTTT

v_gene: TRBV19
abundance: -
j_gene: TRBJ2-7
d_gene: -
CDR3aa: CASSMYRGASEQYF
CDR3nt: TGTGCCAGTAGTATGTATAGGGGAGCTAGCGAGCAGTACTTC

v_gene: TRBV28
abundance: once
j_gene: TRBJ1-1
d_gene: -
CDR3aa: CASSLVSRNTEAFF
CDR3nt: TGTGCCAGCAGTTTAGTCAGCAGGAACACTGAAGCTTTCTTT

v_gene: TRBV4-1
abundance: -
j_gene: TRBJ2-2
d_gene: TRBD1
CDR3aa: CASSQASGTVNTGELFF
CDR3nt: TGCGCCAGCAGCCAAGCCTCAGGGACAGTGAACACCGGGGAGCTGTTTTTT

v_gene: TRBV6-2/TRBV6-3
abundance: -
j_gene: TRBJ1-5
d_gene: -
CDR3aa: CASSTQGAASQPQHF
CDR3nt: TGTGCCAGCAGTACCCAGGGCGCGGCCAGTCAGCCCCAGCATTTT

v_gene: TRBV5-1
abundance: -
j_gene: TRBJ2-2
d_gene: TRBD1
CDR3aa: CASSRGTGGHGELFF
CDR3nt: TGCGCCAGCAGCCGAGGGACAGGGGGTCACGGGGAGCTGTTTTTT

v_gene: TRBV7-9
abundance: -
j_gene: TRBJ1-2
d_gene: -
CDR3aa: CASSLVVSVANYGYTF
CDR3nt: TGTGCCAGCAGCTTAGTGGTGTCAGTAGCTAACTATGGCTACACCTTC

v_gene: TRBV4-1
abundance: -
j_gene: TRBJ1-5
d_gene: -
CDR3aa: CASSQSAARGPGPQHF
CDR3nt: TGCGCCAGCAGCCAGTCAGCCGCAAGGGGCCCAGGGCCCCAGCATTTT

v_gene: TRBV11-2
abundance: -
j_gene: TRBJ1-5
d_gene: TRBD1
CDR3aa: CASSLRPVTGESNQPQHF
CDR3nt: TGTGCCAGCAGCTTACGCCCTGTGACAGGGGAGAGCAATCAGCCCCAGCATTTT

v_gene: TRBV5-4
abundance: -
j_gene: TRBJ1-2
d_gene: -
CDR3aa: CASSRGAEPYGYTF
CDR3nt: TGTGCCAGCAGTAGGGGGGCTGAACCGTATGGCTACACCTTC

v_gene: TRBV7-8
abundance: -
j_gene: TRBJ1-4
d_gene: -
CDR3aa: CASSSGARGEEEKLFF
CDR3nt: TGTGCCAGCAGCTCAGGGGCTAGGGGGGAGGAGGAAAAACTGTTTTTT

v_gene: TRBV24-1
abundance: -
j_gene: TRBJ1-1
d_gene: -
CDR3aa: CATSDYGAVEAFF
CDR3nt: TGTGCCACCAGTGACTACGGGGCAGTGGAAGCTTTCTTT

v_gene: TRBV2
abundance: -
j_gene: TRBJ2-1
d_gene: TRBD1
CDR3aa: CASRDRGPYNEQFF
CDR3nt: TGTGCCAGCCGGGACAGGGGACCTTACAATGAGCAGTTCTTC

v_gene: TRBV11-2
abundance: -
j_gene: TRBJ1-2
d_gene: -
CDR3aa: CASSLVKETKTEGGYTF
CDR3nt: TGTGCCAGCAGCTTAGTAAAGGAGACAAAAACAGAGGGTGGCTACACCTTC

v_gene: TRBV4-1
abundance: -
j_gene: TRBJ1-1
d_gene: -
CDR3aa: CASSHTGFTEAFF
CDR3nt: TGCGCCAGCAGCCATACAGGGTTCACTGAAGCTTTCTTT

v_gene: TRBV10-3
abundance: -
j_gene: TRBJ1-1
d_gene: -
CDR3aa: CAISRGGMNTEAFF
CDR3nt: TGTGCCATCAGCCGCGGAGGGATGAACACTGAAGCTTTCTTT

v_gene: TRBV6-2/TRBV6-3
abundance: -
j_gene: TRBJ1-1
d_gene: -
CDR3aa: CASSYIRISKAEAFF
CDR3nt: TGTGCCAGCAGTTATATCCGGATCTCTAAGGCTGAAGCTTTCTTT

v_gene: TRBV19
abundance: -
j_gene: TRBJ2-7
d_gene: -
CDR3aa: CASSMYTDSLFPYEQYF
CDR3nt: TGTGCCAGTAGTATGTATACCGACTCGCTTTTCCCCTACGAGCAGTACTTC

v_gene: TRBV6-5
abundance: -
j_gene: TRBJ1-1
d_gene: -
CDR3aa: CASSYGAGGTEAFF
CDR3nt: TGTGCCAGCAGTTACGGGGCAGGTGGCACTGAAGCTTTCTTT

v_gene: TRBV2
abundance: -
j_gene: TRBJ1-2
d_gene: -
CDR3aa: CASSPTRDYGYTF
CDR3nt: TGTGCCAGCAGTCCGACAAGGGACTATGGCTACACCTTC

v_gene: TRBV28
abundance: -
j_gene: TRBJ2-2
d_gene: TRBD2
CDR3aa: CASSVSGGASGELFF
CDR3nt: TGTGCCAGCAGCGTTAGCGGGGGGGCTTCCGGGGAGCTGTTTTTT

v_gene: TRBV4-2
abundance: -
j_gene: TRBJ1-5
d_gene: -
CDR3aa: CASSQKGFDQPQHF
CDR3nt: TGTGCCAGCAGCCAGAAAGGGTTTGATCAGCCCCAGCATTTT

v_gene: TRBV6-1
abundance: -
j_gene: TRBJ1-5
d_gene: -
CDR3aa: CASSEGWTAGNQPQHF
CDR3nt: TGTGCCAGCAGTGAGGGGTGGACGGCCGGCAATCAGCCCCAGCATTTT

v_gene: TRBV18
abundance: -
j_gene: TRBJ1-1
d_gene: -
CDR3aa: CASSPEGNTEAFF
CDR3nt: TGTGCCAGCTCACCTGAAGGGAACACTGAAGCTTTCTTT

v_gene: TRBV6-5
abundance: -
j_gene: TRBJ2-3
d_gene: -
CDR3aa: CASSYQFQGGGTQYF
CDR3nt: TGTGCCAGCAGTTACCAGTTTCAGGGAGGAGGTACGCAGTATTTT

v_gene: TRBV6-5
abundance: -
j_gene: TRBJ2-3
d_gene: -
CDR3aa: CASSYEIATDTQYF
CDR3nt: TGTGCCAGCAGTTACGAGATAGCGACAGATACGCAGTATTTT

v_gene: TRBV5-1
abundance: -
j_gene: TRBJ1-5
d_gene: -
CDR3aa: CASSPTGPNSNQPQHF
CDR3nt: TGCGCCAGCAGCCCCACAGGGCCTAATAGCAATCAGCCCCAGCATTTT

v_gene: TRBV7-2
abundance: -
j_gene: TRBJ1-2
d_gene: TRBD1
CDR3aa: CASSWTGIFNYGYTF
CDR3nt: TGTGCCAGCAGCTGGACAGGGATTTTTAACTATGGCTACACCTTC

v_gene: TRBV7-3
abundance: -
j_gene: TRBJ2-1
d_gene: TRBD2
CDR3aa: CASSSRLAAGGEQFF
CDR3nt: TGTGCCAGCAGCTCCAGACTAGCGGCCGGGGGTGAGCAGTTCTTC

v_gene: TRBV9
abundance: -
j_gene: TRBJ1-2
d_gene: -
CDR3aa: CASSVRSHHGYTF
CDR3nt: TGTGCCAGCAGCGTAAGGTCCCATCATGGCTACACCTTC

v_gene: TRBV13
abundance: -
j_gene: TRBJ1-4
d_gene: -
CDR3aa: CASSLGRQKGEKLFF
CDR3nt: TGTGCCAGCAGCTTAGGCCGCCAGAAAGGTGAAAAACTGTTTTTT

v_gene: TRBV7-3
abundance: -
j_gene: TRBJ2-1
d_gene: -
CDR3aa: CASSPSGPYNEQFF
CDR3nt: TGTGCCAGCAGCCCGAGCGGGCCTTACAATGAGCAGTTCTTC

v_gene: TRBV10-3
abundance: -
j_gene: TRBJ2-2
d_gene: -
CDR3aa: CAISGQRIDTGELFF
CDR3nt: TGTGCCATCAGTGGACAAAGAATCGACACCGGGGAGCTGTTTTTT